This T cell receptor (beta chain) was identified during a study of T cell changes during pregnancy in multiple sclerosis. TCRdb keeps only in-frame clones here, not all; method: immunoSEQ multiplex PCR. The table has tens of thousands of clones, 80% to 95% seen once. The CDR3 length is 16 residues. Per germline, CDR1 SGHNT and CDR2 YENEEA. The J segment lost 8 bases and the V segment lost 0 bases, leaving 9 bases of the junction unmatched. Specimen: CD4+ T cells from peripheral blood mononuclear cells, collected in the second trimester of pregnancy. The clonotype was recovered from a female donor with multiple sclerosis, enrolled in a pregnancy study. This sequence joins TRBV11-3 and TRBJ2-1; the match to TRBD2 covers 8 bases. The CDR3, as DNA: TGTGCCAGCAGCTTAGATCAGGCGGGGGGTCTCTATGAGCAGTTCTTC. Amino acid sequence: CASSLDQAGGLYEQFF. The whole variable domain, remainder taken from reference TRBV11-3 and TRBJ2-1, is EAGVVQSPRYKIIEKKQPVAFWCNPISGHNTLYWYLQNLGQGPELLIRYENEEAVDDSQLPKDRFSAERLKGVDSTLKIQPAELGDSAVYLCASSLDQAGGLYEQFFGPGTRLTVL.